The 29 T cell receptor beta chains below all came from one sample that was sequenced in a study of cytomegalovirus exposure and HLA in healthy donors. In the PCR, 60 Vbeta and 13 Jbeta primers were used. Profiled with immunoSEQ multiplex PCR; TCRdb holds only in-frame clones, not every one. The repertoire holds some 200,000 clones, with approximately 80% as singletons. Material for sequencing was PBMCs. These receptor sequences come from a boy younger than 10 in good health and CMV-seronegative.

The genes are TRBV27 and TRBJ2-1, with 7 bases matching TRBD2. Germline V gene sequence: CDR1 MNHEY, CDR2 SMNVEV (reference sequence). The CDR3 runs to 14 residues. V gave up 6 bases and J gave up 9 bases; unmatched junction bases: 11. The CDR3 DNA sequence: TGTGCCAGCAGGACGGGACTACTCAGTGGTGAGCAGTTCTTC. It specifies CASRTGLLSGEQFF.

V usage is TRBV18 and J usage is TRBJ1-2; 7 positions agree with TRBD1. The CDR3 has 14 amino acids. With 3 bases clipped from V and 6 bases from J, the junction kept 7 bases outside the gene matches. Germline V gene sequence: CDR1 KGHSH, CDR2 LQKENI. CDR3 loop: CASSPPGTADGYTF. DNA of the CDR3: TGTGCCAGCTCACCCCCGGGGACAGCAGATGGCTACACCTTC.

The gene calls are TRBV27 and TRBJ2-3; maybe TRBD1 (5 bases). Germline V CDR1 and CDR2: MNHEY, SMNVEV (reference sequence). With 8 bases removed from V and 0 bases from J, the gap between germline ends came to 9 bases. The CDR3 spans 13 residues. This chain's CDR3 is CASGAYSTDTQYF. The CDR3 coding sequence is TGTGCCAGCGGGGCATATAGCACAGATACGCAGTATTTT.

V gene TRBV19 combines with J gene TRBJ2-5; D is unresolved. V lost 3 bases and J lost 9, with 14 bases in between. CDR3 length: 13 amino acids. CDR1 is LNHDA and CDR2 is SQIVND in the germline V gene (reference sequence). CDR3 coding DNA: TGTGCCAGTAGTATGGGCCCCCAAGTATCCCAGTACTTC. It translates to CASSMGPQVSQYF. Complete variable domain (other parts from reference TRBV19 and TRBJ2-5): DGGITQSPKYLFRKEGQNVTLSCEQNLNHDAMYWYRQDPGQGLRLIYYSQIVNDFQKGDIAEGYSVSREKKESFPLTVTSAQKNPTAFYLCASSMGPQVSQYFGPGTRLLVL.

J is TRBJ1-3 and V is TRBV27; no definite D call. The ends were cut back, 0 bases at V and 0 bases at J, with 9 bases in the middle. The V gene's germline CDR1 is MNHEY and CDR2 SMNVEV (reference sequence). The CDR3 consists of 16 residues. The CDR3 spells CASSLSMAGSGNTIYF. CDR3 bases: TGTGCCAGCAGTTTATCGATGGCAGGCTCTGGAAACACCATATATTTT.

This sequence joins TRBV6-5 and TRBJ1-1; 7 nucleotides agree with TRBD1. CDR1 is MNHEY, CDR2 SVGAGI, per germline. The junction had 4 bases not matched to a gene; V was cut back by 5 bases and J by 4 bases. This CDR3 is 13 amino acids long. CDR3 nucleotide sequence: TGTGCCAGCAGTAGGGGGCAGGGCACTGAAGCTTTCTTT. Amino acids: CASSRGQGTEAFF.

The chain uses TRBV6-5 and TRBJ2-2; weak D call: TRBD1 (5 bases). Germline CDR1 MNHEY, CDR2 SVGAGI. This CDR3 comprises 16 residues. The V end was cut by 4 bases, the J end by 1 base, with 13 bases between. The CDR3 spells CASSFHVGQNTGELFF. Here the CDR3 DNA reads TGTGCCAGCAGTTTCCACGTGGGGCAGAACACCGGGGAGCTGTTTTTT.

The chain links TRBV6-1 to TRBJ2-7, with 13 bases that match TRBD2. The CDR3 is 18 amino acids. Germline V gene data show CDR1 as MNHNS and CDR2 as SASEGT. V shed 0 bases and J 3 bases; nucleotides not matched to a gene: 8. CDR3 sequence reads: CASSEAHILAGGLYEQYF. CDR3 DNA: TGTGCCAGCAGTGAAGCCCATATACTAGCGGGGGGGCTCTACGAGCAGTACTTC.

The DNA of the CDR3 is TGTGCCAGCAGCTTACTAGCGGGGGGGGCCGGGGAGCTGTTTTTT. Protein: CASSLLAGGAGELFF. The J gene is TRBJ2-2, the V gene TRBV7-3, with TRBD2 identical over 12 bases. Germline assignment: CDR1 SGHTA and CDR2 FQGTGA. The CDR3 is 15 residues long. Losses at the gene ends were 2 bases for V and 6 bases for J; bases not matched to a gene: 1. Supplemented by reference TRBV7-3 and TRBJ2-2, the full variable domain reads GAGVSQTPSNKVTEKGKYVELRCDPISGHTALYWYRQSLGQGPEFLIYFQGTGAADDSGLPNDRFFAVRPEGSVSTLKIQRTERGDSAVYLCASSLLAGGAGELFFGEGSRLTVL.

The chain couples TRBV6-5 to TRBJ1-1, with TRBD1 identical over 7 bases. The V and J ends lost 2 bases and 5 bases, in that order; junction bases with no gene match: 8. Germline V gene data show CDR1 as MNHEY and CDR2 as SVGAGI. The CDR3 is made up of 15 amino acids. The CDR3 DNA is TGTGCCAGCAGTTACAGGAGGGGGCGAGGAACTGAAGCTTTCTTT. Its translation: CASSYRRGRGTEAFF.

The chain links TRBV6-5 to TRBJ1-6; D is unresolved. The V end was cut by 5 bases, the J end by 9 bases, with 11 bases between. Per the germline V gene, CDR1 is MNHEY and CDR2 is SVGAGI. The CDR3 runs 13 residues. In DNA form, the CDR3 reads TGTGCCAGCAGTCTAACTCCTGGTTCACCCCTCCACTTT. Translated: CASSLTPGSPLHF.

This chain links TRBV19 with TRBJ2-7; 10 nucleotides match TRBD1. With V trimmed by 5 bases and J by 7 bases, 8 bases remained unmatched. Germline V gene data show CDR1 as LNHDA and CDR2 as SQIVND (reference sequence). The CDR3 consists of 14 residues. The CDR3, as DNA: TGTGCCAGTAGTTCAAGACAGGGGGCGAAGGAGCAGTACTTC. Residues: CASSSRQGAKEQYF.

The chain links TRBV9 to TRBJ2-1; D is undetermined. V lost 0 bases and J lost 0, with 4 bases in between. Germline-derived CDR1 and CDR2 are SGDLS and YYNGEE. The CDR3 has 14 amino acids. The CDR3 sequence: CASSVGVSYNEQFF. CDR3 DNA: TGTGCCAGCAGCGTAGGCGTCTCCTACAATGAGCAGTTCTTC.

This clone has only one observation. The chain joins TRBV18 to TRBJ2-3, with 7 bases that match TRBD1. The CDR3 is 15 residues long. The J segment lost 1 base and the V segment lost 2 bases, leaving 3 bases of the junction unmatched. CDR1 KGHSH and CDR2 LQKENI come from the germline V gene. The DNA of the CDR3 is TGTGCCAGCTCACCAACTCAGGGGGGCACAGATACGCAGTATTTT. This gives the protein CASSPTQGGTDTQYF.

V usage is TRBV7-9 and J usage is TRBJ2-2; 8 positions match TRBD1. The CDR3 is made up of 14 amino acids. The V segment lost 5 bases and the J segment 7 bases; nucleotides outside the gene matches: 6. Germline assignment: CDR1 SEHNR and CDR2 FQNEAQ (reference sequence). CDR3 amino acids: CASSQGAGIGELFF. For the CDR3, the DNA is TGTGCCAGCAGCCAGGGGGCGGGCATCGGGGAGCTGTTTTTT.

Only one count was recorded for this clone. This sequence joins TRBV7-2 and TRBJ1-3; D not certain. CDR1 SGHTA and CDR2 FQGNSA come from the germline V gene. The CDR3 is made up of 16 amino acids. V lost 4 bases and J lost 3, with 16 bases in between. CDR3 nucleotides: TGTGCCAGCAGCTCTTCCCCGGGGTTCTTTGGAAACACCATATATTTT. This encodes CASSSSPGFFGNTIYF.

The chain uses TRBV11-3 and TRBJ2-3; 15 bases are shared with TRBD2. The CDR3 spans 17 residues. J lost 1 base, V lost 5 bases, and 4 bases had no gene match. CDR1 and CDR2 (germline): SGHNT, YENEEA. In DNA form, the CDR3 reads TGTGCCAGCAGCGTCCGGACTAGCGGGGGGGGCACAGATACGCAGTATTTT. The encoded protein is CASSVRTSGGGTDTQYF.

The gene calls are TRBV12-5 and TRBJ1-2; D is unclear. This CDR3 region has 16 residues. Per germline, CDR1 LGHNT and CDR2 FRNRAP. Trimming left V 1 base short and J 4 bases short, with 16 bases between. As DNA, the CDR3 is TGTGCTAGTGGTTTGGATGTACAGCCCCGGGGCTATGGCTACACCTTC. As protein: CASGLDVQPRGYGYTF.

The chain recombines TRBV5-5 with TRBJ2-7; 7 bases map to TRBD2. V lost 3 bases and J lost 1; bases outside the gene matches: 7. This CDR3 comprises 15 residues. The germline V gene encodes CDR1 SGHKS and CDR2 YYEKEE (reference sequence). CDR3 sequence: CASSSDGGGSYEQYF. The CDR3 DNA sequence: TGTGCCAGCAGCTCGGACGGGGGAGGGTCCTACGAGCAGTACTTC.

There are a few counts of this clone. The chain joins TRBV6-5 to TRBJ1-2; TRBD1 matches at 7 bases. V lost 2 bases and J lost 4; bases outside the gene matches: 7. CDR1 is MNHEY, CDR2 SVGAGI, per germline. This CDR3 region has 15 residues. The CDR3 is CASSYSQGEIYGYTF. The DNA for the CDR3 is TGTGCCAGCAGTTACAGTCAGGGGGAGATCTATGGCTACACCTTC.

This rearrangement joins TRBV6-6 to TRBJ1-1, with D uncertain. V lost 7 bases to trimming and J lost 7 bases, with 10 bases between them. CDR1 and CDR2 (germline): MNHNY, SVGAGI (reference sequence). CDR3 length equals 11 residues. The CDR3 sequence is CASTALDEAFF. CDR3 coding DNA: TGTGCCAGCACCGCGCTAGATGAAGCTTTCTTT.

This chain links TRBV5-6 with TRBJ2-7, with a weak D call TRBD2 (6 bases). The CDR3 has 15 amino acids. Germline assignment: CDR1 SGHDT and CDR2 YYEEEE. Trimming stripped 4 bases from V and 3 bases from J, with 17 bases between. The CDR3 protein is CASSHGIGSGYEQYF. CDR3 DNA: TGTGCCAGCAGCCACGGGATTGGTAGCGGCTACGAGCAGTACTTC.

The CDR3, as DNA: TGTGCCAGCAGTACAACAGGGGAATTTGGCTATGGCTACACCTTC. The encoded protein is CASSTTGEFGYGYTF. The rearrangement joins TRBV27 to TRBJ1-2; 7 positions agree with TRBD1. The V and J ends lost 5 bases and 4 bases, in that order; junction bases with no gene match: 10. Germline CDR1 MNHEY, CDR2 SMNVEV (reference sequence). The CDR3 is made up of 15 amino acids.

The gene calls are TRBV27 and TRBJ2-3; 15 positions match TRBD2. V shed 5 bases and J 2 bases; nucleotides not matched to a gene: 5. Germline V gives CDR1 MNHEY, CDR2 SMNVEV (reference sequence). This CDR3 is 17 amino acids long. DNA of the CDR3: TGTGCCAGCAGTCACGGACTAGCGGGGGGGAACACAGATACGCAGTATTTT. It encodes CASSHGLAGGNTDTQYF.

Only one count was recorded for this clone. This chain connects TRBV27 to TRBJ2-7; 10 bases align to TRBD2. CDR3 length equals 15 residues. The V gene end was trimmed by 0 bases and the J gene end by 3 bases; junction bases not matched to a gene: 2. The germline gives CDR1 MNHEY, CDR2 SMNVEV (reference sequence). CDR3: CASSLSRTSGYEQYF. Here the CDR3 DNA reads TGTGCCAGCAGTTTATCGAGGACTAGCGGCTACGAGCAGTACTTC.

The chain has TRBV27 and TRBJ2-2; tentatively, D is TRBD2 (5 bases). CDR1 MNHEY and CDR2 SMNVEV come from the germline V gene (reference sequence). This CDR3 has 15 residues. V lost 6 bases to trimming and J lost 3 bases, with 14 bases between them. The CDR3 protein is CASRSPGFDTGELFF. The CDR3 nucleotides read TGTGCCAGCAGATCCCCGGGGTTTGACACCGGGGAGCTGTTTTTT.

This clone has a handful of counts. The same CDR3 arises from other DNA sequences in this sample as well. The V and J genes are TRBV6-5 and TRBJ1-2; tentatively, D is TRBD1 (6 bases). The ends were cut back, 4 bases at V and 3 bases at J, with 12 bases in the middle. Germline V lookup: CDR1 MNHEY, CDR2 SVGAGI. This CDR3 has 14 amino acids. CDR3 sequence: CASSLTGTDYGYTF. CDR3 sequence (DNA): TGTGCCAGCAGTTTAACAGGGACGGACTATGGCTACACCTTC.

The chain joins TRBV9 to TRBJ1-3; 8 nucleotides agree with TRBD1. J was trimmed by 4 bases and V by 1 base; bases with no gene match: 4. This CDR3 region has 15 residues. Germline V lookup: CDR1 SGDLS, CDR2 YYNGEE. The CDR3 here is CASSVTGGGGNTIYF. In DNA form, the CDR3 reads TGTGCCAGCAGCGTAACAGGGGGTGGAGGAAACACCATATATTTT.

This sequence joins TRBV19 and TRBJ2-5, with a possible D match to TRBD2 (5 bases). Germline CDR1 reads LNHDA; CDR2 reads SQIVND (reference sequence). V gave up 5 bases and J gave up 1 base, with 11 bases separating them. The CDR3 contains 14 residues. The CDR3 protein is CASSFGLAQETQYF. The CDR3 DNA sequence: TGTGCCAGTAGTTTCGGACTGGCCCAAGAGACCCAGTACTTC.